This T cell receptor (beta chain) was identified during a study of blood T cells in healthy people across ages. Next came a second PCR, run for roughly 7 to 12 cycles, which used a sample-barcoded 5' primer along with a J-beta primer mix. TCRdb recomputed calls from the 5' RACE reads with MiXCR, one row per CDR3 protein. The table shows hundreds of thousands of distinct CDR3 sequences, with approximately 30% occurring only once. V was trimmed by 8 bases and J by 10 bases, leaving 12 bases between them. This CDR3 has 12 residues. Germline values: CDR1 MNHEY, CDR2 SVGEGT. Source material: blood. The sequence derives from a woman older than 75 in good health. This rearrangement joins TRBV6-2 or TRBV6-3 to TRBJ1-6, with TRBD1 as a possible D gene (5 bases). This CDR3 is CASGRGVSPLHF. CDR3 coding DNA: TGTGCCAGCGGGAGAGGGGTGTCACCCCTCCACTTT.